This passage covers 16 T cell receptor beta chains from one sample sequenced in a study of response to subunit inactivated influenza vaccine. TCRdb processed the RT-PCR reads anew with MiXCR; each CDR3 protein has one entry. The profile shows over 650,000 distinct CDR3 sequences, approximately 17% of them singletons. The source material was PBMCs from blood, sampled roughly 5 days after vaccination. Receptors were obtained from a man aged 45-60 years who received an inactivated influenza vaccine.

V and J are TRBV5-1 and TRBJ2-1; D might be TRBD2 (5 bases). Germline V gene lookup returns CDR1 SGHRS and CDR2 YFSETQ. V gave up 4 bases and J gave up 5 bases, with 13 bases separating them. This CDR3 contains 14 residues. This chain's CDR3 is CASSPRGSNNEQFF. The CDR3 region has the DNA TGCGCCAGCAGCCCCCGAGGGTCCAACAATGAGCAGTTCTTC.

This clonotype was found many times. The chain has TRBV20-1 and TRBJ2-3; a possible D gene is TRBD2 (5 bases). The V gene's germline CDR1 is DFQATT and CDR2 SNEGSKA (reference sequence). CDR3 length: 13 residues. The V and J ends lost 6 bases and 12 bases respectively, with 22 bases between them. CDR3 region: CSAGNRLARSQYF. Here the CDR3 DNA reads TGCAGTGCCGGAAACCGTCTAGCAAGGTCTCAGTATTTT.

The chain joins TRBV20-1 to TRBJ1-1, with a possible D match to TRBD1 (5 bases). The CDR3 contains 15 residues. V lost 1 base and J lost 1, with 13 bases in between. The germline V gene has CDR1 DFQATT and CDR2 SNEGSKA (reference sequence). This chain's CDR3 is CSARVPGRSNTEAFF. The CDR3 DNA reads TGCAGTGCTAGAGTTCCGGGACGGTCGAACACTGAAGCTTTCTTT.

The rearrangement uses TRBV9 and TRBJ2-7, with TRBD2 identical over 9 bases. V was clipped by 5 bases and J by 3 bases; unmatched bases: 9. The CDR3 covers 15 residues. Per germline, CDR1 SGDLS and CDR2 YYNGEE. The CDR3 sequence: CASSPGTSTIYEQYF. In DNA form, the CDR3 reads TGTGCCAGCAGTCCCGGGACTAGCACCATCTACGAGCAGTACTTC. Full variable domain (outside the CDR3, taken from reference TRBV9 and TRBJ2-7): DSGVTQTPKHLITATGQRVTLRCSPRSGDLSVYWYQQSLDQGLQFLIQYYNGEERAKGNILERFSAQQFPDLHSELNLSSLELGDSALYFCASSPGTSTIYEQYFGPGTRLTVT.

The gene calls are TRBV20-1 and TRBJ2-7; D gene uncertain. This CDR3 has 13 residues. Germline assignment: CDR1 DFQATT and CDR2 SNEGSKA (reference sequence). Trimming pared 0 bases from V and 3 bases from J, leaving 9 bases between. CDR3 sequence: CSARDIQDYEQYF. CDR3 bases: TGCAGTGCTAGAGATATTCAAGACTACGAGCAGTACTTC.

This clonotype showed up many times. This chain uses TRBV6-6 with TRBJ2-7; D gene ambiguous. CDR3 length: 12 amino acids. CDR1 MNHNY and CDR2 SVGAGI come from the germline V gene (reference sequence). The V gene lost 6 bases and the J gene lost 2 bases, with 8 bases spanning the gap. CDR3 nucleotides: TGTGCCAGCAGCTTTCCCCCCTACGAGCAGTACTTC. This encodes CASSFPPYEQYF.

The chain joins TRBV12-3 or TRBV12-4 to TRBJ1-1; unclear D gene. The V end lost 6 bases, the J end lost 4 bases, and 18 bases lay between the germline ends. This CDR3 comprises 15 residues. CDR3 protein: CASSYPGSIGTEAFF. The DNA for the CDR3 is TGTGCCAGCAGCTACCCGGGGTCGATCGGCACTGAAGCTTTCTTT.

J is TRBJ2-4 and V is TRBV7-2; TRBD2 matches at 8 bases. Germline trimming cut 5 bases from V and 4 bases from J; bases unmatched to any gene: 7. CDR1 is SGHTA, CDR2 FQGNSA, per germline. CDR3 length equals 15 residues. CDR3: CASSPGGAGKNIQYF. The CDR3 region has the DNA TGTGCCAGCAGCCCGGGGGGGGCGGGAAAAAACATTCAGTACTTC.

This clonotype was picked up a small number of times. The chain links TRBV20-1 to TRBJ2-1; 7 bases line up with TRBD2. CDR1 DFQATT and CDR2 SNEGSKA come from the germline V gene (reference sequence). V dropped 0 bases and J dropped 3; count of bases not matched to a gene: 5. This CDR3 has 15 residues. The CDR3 bases are TGCAGTGCTAGAGATGGGCTAGCGGACTACAATGAGCAGTTCTTC. Its protein product is CSARDGLADYNEQFF.

The chain couples TRBV5-4 to TRBJ1-1; 11 positions match TRBD1. V trimming: 3 bases; J trimming: 3 bases; junction bases outside the gene matches: 4. Germline CDR1 and CDR2: SGHNT and YYREEE (reference sequence). CDR3 length: 15 amino acids. The CDR3: CASSSAGQGDTEAFF. In DNA form, the CDR3 reads TGTGCCAGCAGCTCGGCGGGACAGGGGGACACTGAAGCTTTCTTT.

This clonotype occurred a few times. The rearrangement uses TRBV7-9 and TRBJ1-1; D uncertain. The CDR3 totals 14 residues. Germline V CDR1 and CDR2: SEHNR, FQNEAQ (reference sequence). The V end was cut by 5 bases, the J end by 1 base, with 11 bases between. CDR3 DNA sequence: TGTGCCAGCAGCCCAGGCCACGGGAACACTGAAGCTTTCTTT. Translation gives CASSPGHGNTEAFF.

This rearrangement joins TRBV3-1 to TRBJ2-3; D is possibly TRBD2 (6 bases). The CDR3 covers 15 residues. Deletions cut 1 base from V and 3 bases from J, with 11 bases between. CDR1 and CDR2 (germline): LGHDT, YNNKEL (reference sequence). The CDR3 nucleotides read TGTGCCAGCAGCCAAGGCGGGACCTATACAGATACGCAGTATTTT. This gives the protein CASSQGGTYTDTQYF.

This clonotype was counted a few times. This chain's CDR3 is CASSRPKGQGLDTQYF. CDR3 coding DNA: TGTGCCAGCAGCCGTCCCAAGGGACAGGGATTAGATACGCAGTATTTT. The chain has TRBV7-2 and TRBJ2-3; the match to TRBD1 covers 9 bases. The CDR3 covers 16 residues. Unmatched junction bases numbered 11, after V lost 5 bases and J lost 5 bases. Germline CDR1 reads SGHTA; CDR2 reads FQGNSA.

The rearrangement uses TRBV13 and TRBJ2-5; D uncertain. CDR3 length equals 14 residues. Germline V gives CDR1 PRHDT, CDR2 FYEKMQ (reference sequence). Trimming took 2 bases from V and 2 from J, leaving 9 bases between them. The CDR3 DNA follows: TGTGCCAGCAGCTTACCCCCTGTACAAGAGACCCAGTACTTC. It encodes CASSLPPVQETQYF. The full variable domain, in which reference TRBV13 and TRBJ2-5 provide the parts outside the CDR3, is AAGVIQSPRHLIKEKRETATLKCYPIPRHDTVYWYQQGPGQDPQFLISFYEKMQSDKGSIPDRFSAQQFSDYHSELNMSSLELGDSALYFCASSLPPVQETQYFGPGTRLLVL.

This clonotype was observed many times. J is TRBJ2-2 and V is TRBV5-5, with D hard to call. This CDR3 has 13 amino acids. Germline CDR1 and CDR2: SGHKS and YYEKEE (reference sequence). Trimming left V 0 bases short and J 7 bases short, with 7 bases between. CDR3 in DNA: TGTGCCAGCAGCTTGGCTCCCAACGGGGAGCTGTTTTTT. It is translated as CASSLAPNGELFF.

This clonotype was found a few times. The rearrangement joins TRBV12-3 or TRBV12-4 to TRBJ1-1; TRBD1 is a possible D gene (6 bases). V gave up 7 bases and J gave up 4 bases, with 13 bases separating them. The CDR3 loop spans 13 amino acids. CDR3 nucleotides: TGTGCCAGCAAGGGGGGGGAAGGCACTGAAGCTTTCTTT. Protein: CASKGGEGTEAFF.